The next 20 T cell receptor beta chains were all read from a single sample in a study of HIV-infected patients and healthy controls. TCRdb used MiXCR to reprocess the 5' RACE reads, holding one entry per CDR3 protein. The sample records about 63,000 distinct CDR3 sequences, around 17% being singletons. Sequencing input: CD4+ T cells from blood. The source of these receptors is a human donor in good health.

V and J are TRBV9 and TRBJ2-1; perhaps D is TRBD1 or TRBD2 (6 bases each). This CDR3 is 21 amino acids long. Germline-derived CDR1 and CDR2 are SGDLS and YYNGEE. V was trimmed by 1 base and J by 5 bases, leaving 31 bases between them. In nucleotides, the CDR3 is TGTGCCAGCAGCGTATCGGCGCTTGGGTCTTGGGGGGCCCGAAATGACAATGAGCAGTTCTTC. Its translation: CASSVSALGSWGARNDNEQFF.

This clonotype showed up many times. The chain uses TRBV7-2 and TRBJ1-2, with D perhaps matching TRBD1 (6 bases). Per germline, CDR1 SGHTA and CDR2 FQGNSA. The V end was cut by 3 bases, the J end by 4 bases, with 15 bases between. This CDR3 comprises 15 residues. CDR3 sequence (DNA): TGTGCCAGCAGCTTTACAGGGTATCTTAGCTATGGCTACACCTTC. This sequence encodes CASSFTGYLSYGYTF.

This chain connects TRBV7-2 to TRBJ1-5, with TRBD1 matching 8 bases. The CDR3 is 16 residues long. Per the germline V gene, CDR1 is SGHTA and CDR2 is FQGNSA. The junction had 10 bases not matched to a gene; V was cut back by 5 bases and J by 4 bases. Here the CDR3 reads CASSLRTGRRNQPQHF. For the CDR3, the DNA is TGTGCCAGCAGCCTCCGGACAGGGCGGCGGAATCAGCCCCAGCATTTT.

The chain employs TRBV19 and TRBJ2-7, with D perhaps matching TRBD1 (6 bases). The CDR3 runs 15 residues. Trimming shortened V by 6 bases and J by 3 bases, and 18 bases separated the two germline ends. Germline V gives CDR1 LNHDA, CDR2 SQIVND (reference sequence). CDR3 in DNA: TGTGCCAGTAGAAAGAAACCGGGACAAATCTACGAGCAGTACTTC. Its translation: CASRKKPGQIYEQYF.

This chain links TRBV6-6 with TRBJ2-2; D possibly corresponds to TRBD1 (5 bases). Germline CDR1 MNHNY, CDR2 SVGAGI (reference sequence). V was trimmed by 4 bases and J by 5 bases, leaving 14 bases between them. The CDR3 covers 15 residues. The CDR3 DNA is TGTGCCAGCAGTTCGATACCAGGGTTTACCGGGGAGCTGTTTTTT. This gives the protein CASSSIPGFTGELFF.

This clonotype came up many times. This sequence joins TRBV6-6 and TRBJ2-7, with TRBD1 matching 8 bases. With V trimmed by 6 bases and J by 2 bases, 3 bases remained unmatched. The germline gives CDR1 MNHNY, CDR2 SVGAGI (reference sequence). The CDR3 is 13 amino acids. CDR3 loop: CASSRGQAYEQYF. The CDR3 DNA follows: TGTGCCAGCAGCCGGGGACAGGCCTACGAGCAGTACTTC.

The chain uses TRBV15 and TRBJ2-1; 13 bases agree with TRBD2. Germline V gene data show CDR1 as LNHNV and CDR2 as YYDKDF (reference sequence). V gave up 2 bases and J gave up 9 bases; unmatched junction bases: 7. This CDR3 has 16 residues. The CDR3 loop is CATSRKLAGGLGEQFF. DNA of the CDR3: TGTGCCACCAGCAGAAAACTAGCGGGGGGGCTTGGTGAGCAGTTCTTC.

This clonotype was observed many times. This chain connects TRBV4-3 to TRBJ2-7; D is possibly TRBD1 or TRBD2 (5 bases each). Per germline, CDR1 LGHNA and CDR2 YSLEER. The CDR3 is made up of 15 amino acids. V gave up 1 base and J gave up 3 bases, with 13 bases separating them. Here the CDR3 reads CASSQAAGTGYEQYF. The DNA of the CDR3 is TGCGCCAGCAGCCAAGCGGCAGGGACGGGCTACGAGCAGTACTTC.

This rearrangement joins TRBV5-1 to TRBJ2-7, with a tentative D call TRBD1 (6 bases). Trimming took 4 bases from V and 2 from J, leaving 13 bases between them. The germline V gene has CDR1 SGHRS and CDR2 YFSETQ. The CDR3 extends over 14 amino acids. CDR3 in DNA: TGCGCCAGCAGCCGGACAGCTCTAGCCTACGAGCAGTACTTC. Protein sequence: CASSRTALAYEQYF.

The CDR3 nucleotides read TGTGCCAGCAGCGCGACTGCGGCCAGTTACAATGAGCAGTTCTTC. Its protein product is CASSATAASYNEQFF. This rearrangement joins TRBV5-4 to TRBJ2-1; D remains ambiguous. Germline CDR1 and CDR2: SGHNT and YYREEE (reference sequence). V lost 4 bases and J 4 bases, leaving 15 bases between the germline ends. This CDR3 contains 15 residues. The entire variable domain, with the rest obtained from reference TRBV5-4 and TRBJ2-1, is as follows: ETGVTQSPTHLIKTRGQQVTLRCSSQSGHNTVSWYQQALGQGPQFIFQYYREEENGRGNFPPRFSGLQFPNYSSELNVNALELDDSALYLCASSATAASYNEQFFGPGTRLTVL.

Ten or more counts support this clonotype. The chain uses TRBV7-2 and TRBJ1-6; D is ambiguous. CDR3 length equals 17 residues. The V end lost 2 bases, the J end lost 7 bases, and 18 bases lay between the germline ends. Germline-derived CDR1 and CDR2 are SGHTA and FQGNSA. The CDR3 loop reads CASSLREGVGLNSPLHF. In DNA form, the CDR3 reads TGTGCCAGCAGCTTAAGGGAGGGAGTAGGTCTCAATTCACCCCTCCACTTT.

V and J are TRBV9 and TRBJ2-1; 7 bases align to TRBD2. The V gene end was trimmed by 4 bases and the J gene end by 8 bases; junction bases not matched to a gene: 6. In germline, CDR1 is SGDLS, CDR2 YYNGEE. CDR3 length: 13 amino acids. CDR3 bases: TGTGCCAGCAGCTGGCAGGGAGGGGATGAGCAGTTCTTC. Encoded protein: CASSWQGGDEQFF.

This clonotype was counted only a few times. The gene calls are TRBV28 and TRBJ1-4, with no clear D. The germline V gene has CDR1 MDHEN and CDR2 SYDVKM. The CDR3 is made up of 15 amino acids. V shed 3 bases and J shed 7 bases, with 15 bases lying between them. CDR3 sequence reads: CASSLSSAEGEKLFF. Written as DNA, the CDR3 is TGTGCCAGCAGTTTGAGCTCGGCTGAGGGTGAAAAACTGTTTTTT.

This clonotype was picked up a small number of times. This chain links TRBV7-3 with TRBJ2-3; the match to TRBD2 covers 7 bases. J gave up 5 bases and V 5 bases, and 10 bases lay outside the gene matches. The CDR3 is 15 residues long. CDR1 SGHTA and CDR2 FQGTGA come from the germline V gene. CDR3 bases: TGTGCCAGCAGCATCCCTAGCGGACAAGGAGATACGCAGTATTTT. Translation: CASSIPSGQGDTQYF.

The DNA of the CDR3 is TGTGCCAGCAGTGAAAGGGATCCGGGAGTAGATACGCAGTATTTT. This encodes CASSERDPGVDTQYF. The chain has TRBV2 and TRBJ2-3; perhaps TRBD2 as D (6 bases). CDR1 SNHLY and CDR2 FYNNEI come from the germline V gene. The germline V and J ends were trimmed by 2 bases and 5 bases, with 14 bases remaining between them. The CDR3 is made up of 15 amino acids.

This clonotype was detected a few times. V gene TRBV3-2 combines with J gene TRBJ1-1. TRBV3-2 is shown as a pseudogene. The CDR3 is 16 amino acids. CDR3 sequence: CASSSEDDREPSEAFF. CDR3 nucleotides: TGTGCCAGCAGCTCTGAAGACGATAGGGAACCTTCTGAAGCTTTCTTT.

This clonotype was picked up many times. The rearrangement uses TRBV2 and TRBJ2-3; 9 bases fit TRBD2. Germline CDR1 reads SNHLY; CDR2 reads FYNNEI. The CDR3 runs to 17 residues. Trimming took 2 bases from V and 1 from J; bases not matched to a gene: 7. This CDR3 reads CASSERRASGGTDTQYF. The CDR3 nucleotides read TGTGCCAGCAGTGAACGGAGGGCTAGCGGGGGCACAGATACGCAGTATTTT.

The chain's CDR3 is CASSDAGGPAFF. In DNA, the CDR3 is TGTGCCAGCAGTGATGCAGGGGGCCCGGCTTTCTTT. The chain recombines TRBV25-1 with TRBJ1-1, with 8 positions matching TRBD1. CDR3 length: 12 amino acids. Germline V gene lookup returns CDR1 MGHDK and CDR2 SYGVNS. V shed 3 bases and J 11 bases; nucleotides not matched to a gene: 5.

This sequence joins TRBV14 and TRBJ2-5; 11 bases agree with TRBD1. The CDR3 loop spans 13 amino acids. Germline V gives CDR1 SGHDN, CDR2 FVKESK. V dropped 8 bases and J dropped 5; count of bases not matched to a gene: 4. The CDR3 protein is CASAGQGAETQYF. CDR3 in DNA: TGTGCCAGCGCCGGACAGGGGGCCGAGACCCAGTACTTC.

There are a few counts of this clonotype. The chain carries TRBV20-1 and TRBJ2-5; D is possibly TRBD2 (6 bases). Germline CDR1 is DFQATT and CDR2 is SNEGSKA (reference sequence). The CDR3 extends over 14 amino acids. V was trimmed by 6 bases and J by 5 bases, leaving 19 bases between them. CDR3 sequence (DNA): TGCAGTGCCCCACTTAGCGGCTATATGGAGACCCAGTACTTC. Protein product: CSAPLSGYMETQYF.